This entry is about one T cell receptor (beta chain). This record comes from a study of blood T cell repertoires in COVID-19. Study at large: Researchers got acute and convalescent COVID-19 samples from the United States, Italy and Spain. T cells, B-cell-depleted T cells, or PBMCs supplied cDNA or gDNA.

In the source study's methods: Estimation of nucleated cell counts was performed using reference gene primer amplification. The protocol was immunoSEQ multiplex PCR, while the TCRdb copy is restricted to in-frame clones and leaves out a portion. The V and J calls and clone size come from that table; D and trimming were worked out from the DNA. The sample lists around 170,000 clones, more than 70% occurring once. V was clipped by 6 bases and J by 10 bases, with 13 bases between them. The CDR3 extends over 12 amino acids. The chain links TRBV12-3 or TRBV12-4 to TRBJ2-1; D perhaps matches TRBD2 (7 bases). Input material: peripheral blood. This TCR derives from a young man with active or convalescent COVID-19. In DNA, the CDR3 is TGTGCCAGCAGAGGGGGGGCTGGAGAGCAGTTCTTC. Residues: CASRGGAGEQFF.